Sequencing of this T cell receptor (beta chain) was carried out in a study of cytomegalovirus exposure and HLA in healthy donors. A multiplex PCR was run with 60 Vbeta primers and 13 Jbeta primers. Libraries were prepared by immunoSEQ multiplex PCR; TCRdb keeps only in-frame clonotypes and omits some of them. The sample contains under 200,000 clones, 65% to 80% of which appear only once. The sequence was collected from a woman aged 50 to 65 in good health and CMV-seropositive. The specimen sequenced was PBMCs.

The CDR3 loop reads CASSLEGGETQYF. For the CDR3, the DNA is TGCGCCAGCAGCTTGGAGGGAGGAGAGACCCAGTACTTC. V gene TRBV5-1 combines with J gene TRBJ2-5, with D maybe TRBD2 (6 bases). The length of the CDR3 is 13 residues. Trimming took off 0 bases at V and 4 bases at J, with 7 bases between the two ends. Germline CDR1 SGHRS, CDR2 YFSETQ.